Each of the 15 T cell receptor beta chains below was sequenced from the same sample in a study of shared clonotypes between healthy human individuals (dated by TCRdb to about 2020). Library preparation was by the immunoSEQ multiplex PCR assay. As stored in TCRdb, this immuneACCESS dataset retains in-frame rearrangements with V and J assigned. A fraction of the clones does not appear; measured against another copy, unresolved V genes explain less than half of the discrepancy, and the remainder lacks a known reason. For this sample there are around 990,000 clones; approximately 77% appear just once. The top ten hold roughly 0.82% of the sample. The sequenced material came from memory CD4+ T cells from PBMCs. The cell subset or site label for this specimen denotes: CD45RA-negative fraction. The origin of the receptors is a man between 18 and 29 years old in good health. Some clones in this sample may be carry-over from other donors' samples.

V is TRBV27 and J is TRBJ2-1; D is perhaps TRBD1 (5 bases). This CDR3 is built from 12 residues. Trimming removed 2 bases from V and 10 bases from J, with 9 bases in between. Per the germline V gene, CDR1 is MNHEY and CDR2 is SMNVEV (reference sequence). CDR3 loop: CASSLKGREQFF. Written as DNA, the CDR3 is TGTGCCAGCAGTTTAAAGGGGCGCGAGCAGTTCTTC.

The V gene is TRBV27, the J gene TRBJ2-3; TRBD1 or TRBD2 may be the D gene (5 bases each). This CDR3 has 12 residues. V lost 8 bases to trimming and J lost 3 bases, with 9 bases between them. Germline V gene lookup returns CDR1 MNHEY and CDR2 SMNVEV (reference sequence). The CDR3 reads CASGDQTDTQYF. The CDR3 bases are TGTGCCAGCGGGGACCAGACAGATACGCAGTATTTT.

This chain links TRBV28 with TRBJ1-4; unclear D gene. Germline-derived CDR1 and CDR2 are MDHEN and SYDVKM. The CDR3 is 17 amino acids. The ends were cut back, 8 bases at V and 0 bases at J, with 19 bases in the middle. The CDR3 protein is CASLGRSYRTTNEKLFF. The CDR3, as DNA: TGTGCCAGCCTTGGCAGATCCTATCGGACAACTAATGAAAAACTGTTTTTT.

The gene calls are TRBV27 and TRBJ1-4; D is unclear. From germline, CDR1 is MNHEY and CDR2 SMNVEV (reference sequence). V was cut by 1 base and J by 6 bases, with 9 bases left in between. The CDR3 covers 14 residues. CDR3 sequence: CASSLYRPDEKLFF. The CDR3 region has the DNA TGTGCCAGCAGTTTATATCGCCCCGATGAAAAACTGTTTTTT.

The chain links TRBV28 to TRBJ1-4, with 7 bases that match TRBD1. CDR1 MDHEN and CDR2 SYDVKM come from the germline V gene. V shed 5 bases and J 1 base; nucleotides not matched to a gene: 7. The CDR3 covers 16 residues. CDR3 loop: CASSLTRGLTNEKLFF. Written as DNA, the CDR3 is TGTGCCAGCAGTCTAACCAGGGGGTTAACTAATGAAAAACTGTTTTTT.

The DNA for the CDR3 is TGTGCCAGCAGCCCAGGTGGAGGGGGCGCCTACGAGCAGTACTTC. It translates to CASSPGGGGAYEQYF. The chain is built from TRBV7-9 and TRBJ2-7, with D possibly being TRBD1 (7 bases). Germline values: CDR1 SEHNR, CDR2 FQNEAQ (reference sequence). Deletions cut 5 bases from V and 2 bases from J, with 16 bases between. CDR3 length equals 15 residues.

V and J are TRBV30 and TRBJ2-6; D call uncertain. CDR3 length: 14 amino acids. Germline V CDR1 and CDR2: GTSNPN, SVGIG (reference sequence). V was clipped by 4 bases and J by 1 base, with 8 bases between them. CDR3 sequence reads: CAWKWLSGANVLTF. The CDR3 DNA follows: TGTGCCTGGAAATGGCTATCTGGGGCCAACGTCCTGACTTTC. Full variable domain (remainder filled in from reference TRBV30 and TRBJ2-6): SQTIHQWPATLVQPVGSPLSLECTVEGTSNPNLYWYRQAAGRGLQLLFYSVGIGQISSEVPQNLSASRPQDRQFILSSKKLLLSDSGFYLCAWKWLSGANVLTFGAGSRLTVL.

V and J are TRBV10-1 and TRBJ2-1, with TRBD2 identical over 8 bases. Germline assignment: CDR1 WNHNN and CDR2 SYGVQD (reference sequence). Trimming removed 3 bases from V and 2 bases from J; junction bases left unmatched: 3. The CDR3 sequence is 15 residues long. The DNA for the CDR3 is TGCGCCAGCAGTGAATGGCGGGGGGCCTACAATGAGCAGTTCTTC. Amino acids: CASSEWRGAYNEQFF.

CDR3 amino acids: CATSRDPAGANQPQHF. The CDR3, as DNA: TGTGCCACCAGCAGAGATCCGGCAGGGGCCAATCAGCCCCAGCATTTT. This chain links TRBV15 with TRBJ1-5; D might be TRBD1 (6 bases). Germline CDR1 reads LNHNV; CDR2 reads YYDKDF (reference sequence). With 0 bases removed from V and 3 bases from J, the gap between germline ends came to 12 bases. CDR3 length equals 16 residues.

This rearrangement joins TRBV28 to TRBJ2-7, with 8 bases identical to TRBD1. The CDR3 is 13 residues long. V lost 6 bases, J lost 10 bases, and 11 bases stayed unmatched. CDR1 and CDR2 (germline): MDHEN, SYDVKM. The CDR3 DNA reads TGTGCCAGCAGGTTGTTAGGGACAGGCGTCCAGTACTTC. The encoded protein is CASRLLGTGVQYF.

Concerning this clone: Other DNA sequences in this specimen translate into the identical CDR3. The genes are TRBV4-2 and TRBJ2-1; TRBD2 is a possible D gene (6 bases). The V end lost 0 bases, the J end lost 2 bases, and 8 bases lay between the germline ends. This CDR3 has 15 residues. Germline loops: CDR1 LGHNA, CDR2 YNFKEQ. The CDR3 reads CASSQEEGPYNEQFF. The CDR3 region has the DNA TGTGCCAGCAGCCAAGAGGAGGGCCCCTACAATGAGCAGTTCTTC.

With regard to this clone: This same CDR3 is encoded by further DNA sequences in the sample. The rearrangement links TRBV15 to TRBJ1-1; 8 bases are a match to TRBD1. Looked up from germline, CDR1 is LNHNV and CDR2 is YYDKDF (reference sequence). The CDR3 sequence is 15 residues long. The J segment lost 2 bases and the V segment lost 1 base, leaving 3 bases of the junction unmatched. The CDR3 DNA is TGTGCCACCAGCAGAGGGGGGACAGGTAACACTGAAGCTTTCTTT. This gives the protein CATSRGGTGNTEAFF.

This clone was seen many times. The CDR3 spells CASIRAGYYGYTF. Here the CDR3 DNA reads TGTGCCAGCATCCGTGCAGGCTACTATGGCTACACCTTC. This rearrangement joins TRBV6-1 to TRBJ1-2; D uncertain. Trimming left V 7 bases short and J 3 bases short, with 12 bases between. The CDR3 totals 13 residues. Germline assignment: CDR1 MNHNS and CDR2 SASEGT.

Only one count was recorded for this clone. CDR3 region: CAWSVPAGGPTDNNEQFF. CDR3 nucleotide sequence: TGTGCCTGGAGTGTTCCAGCGGGAGGCCCCACCGATAACAATGAGCAGTTCTTC. The V call is TRBV30, the J call TRBJ2-1, with 9 bases that match TRBD2. The CDR3 totals 18 residues. The germline V gene has CDR1 GTSNPN and CDR2 SVGIG (reference sequence). V lost 0 bases to trimming and J lost 5 bases; unmatched junction nucleotides: 14.

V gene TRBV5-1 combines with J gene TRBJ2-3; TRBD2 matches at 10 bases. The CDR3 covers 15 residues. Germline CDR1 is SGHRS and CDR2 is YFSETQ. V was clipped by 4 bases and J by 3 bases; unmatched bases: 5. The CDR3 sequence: CASSVGTSATDTQYF. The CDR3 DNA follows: TGCGCCAGCAGCGTCGGGACTAGCGCTACAGATACGCAGTATTTT.